This T cell receptor (beta chain) was sequenced for a study of CD8+ T cells in alopecia areata. Background on the study: Treatment comprised oral tofacitinib, 5 to 10 mg twice daily, in treated patients. Treatment ran 6 to 18 months, with 6 months of follow-up afterward.

A remark on this clone: Its specificity is unknown.

The V gene's germline CDR1 is SEHNR and CDR2 FQNEAQ (reference sequence). Trimming took 5 bases from V and 3 from J, leaving 17 bases between them. The CDR3 sequence is 16 residues long. Treatment indicated: oral pan-JAK inhibitor, 5-10 mg twice daily. T lymphocytes (CD4+ and CD8+) were sorted from PBMCs. Following extraction, RNA underwent reverse transcription to cDNA, which served as the sequencing template. Assay used: immunoSEQ multiplex PCR; TCRdb lists only in-frame clones, some missing. The data contain about 99,000 clones, 85% to 90% of them singletons. Study conclusions and caveats: Since there was just one nonresponder, nobody can yet say how baseline CD8+ expansion ties to response.

The TCR comes from a human donor with alopecia areata. This rearrangement joins TRBV7-9 to TRBJ2-1; no clear D. The source material was CD8+ T cells sorted from blood, sampled at approximately week 30, from a patient treated with tofacitinib. In nucleotides, the CDR3 is TGTGCCAGCAGCCCCCCGTCGGCAGTGGTCTACAATGAGCAGTTCTTC. Translated, it gives CASSPPSAVVYNEQFF.